The sequence of this T cell receptor beta chain was determined in a study of blood T cells in healthy people across ages (dated by TCRdb to the mid-2010s). Turning to the overall study: In model experiments, template switching captured about one uniquely barcoded TCR beta cDNA molecule for every two T cells. To track age-related changes in TCR beta repertoire diversity, the study relied on deep sequencing normalized with unique cDNA molecular identifiers. Four age groups were formed from the donors: young (average approximately 15 years), middle-aged (approximately 42), aged (roughly 56) and long-lived (less than 85). To avoid experimental bias, donors of different ages were distributed randomly across sequencing lanes. Two additional independent replicas of 1 million unique cDNA reads from the same blood draw were analyzed for two donors (one aged 18 to 30 and one aged 80 or older).

A note on this clonotype: Its antigen remains unidentified. No per-base quality is available; no much larger clone lies one base away.

The 39 donors, aged about 6 to 100 years, were systemically healthy Caucasian individuals from Russia. About 10 milliliters of peripheral blood were collected from each donor into EDTA-treated Vacutainer tubes. Ficoll-Paque density-gradient centrifugation was used to isolate PBMCs, with at least 7 million per sample. Total RNA, at least 5 micrograms per sample, was extracted from PBMCs with Trizol reagent. Naive CD45RAhigh/CD27high T cell percentages were measured by flow cytometry on a PBMC aliquot from every donor. General findings and caveats noted by the study authors: Since profiling was done on bulk unsorted PBMCs, naive and antigen-experienced compartments could not be conclusively compared. Because donor CMV infection status was unknown, age-related changes in expanded clonotypes were potentially confounded. Estimates of total diversity from one million sequenced T cells were regarded as lower bounds and underestimates. Observed TCR beta diversity correlated strongly with the percentage of naive T cells measured by flow cytometry. Compared with the aged group, the long-lived group had more naive CD4+ T cells, fewer expanded clones and increased TCR diversity, a pattern suggesting age selection. Observed TCR beta diversity per million T cells fell roughly linearly with age, and a significant reduction was already apparent by age roughly 40.

The germline V gene encodes CDR1 WNHNN and CDR2 SYGVQD (reference sequence). There are 14 amino acids in the CDR3, from cysteine to phenylalanine inclusive. The read is trimmed to its CDR3 DNA, 42 bases read in frame from base 1. V gives up 0 bases and J gives up 1 base, and the segment between their germline ends measures 7 bases. The library was prepared using 5' RACE. The reads were generated on an Illumina HiSeq 2500. A second PCR of about 6 to 12 cycles was run with a J-beta primer mix and a sample-barcoded 5' primer. Each TCR beta cDNA molecule received a unique molecular identifier from a template-switch 5' adaptor carrying 12 random nucleotides. At least 2.5 million CDR3-containing paired-end reads were obtained from each sample. First-strand cDNA synthesis was performed from all RNA using the Mint cDNA synthesis kit, with priming by a TRBC-specific oligonucleotide. All cDNA was treated with uracil-DNA glycosylase and then went through a first 18-cycle PCR with the universal primers M1SS and BC2_uni_R. Processing in the source paper ran as follows. Normalization of each sample was performed by random selection of 1 million high-quality reads, each carrying a distinct molecular identifier. Instead of being binned into consensus sequences, reads that shared molecular identifiers were thrown out. MiTCR, run with a Q25 quality threshold and the strictest error-elimination algorithm, handled CDR3 identification, clonotype clustering and error correction. A nonparametric unseen species model with Euler transformation was used to estimate lower-bound total TCR beta diversity. The raw public reads went through TCRdb reprocessing: fastp at Q25, MiXCR clone calling, in-frame beta chains kept. Each entry is one CDR3 protein sequence, shown with its most common DNA and genes. TCRdb, not the original authors, processed these V and J calls. The sample data list about 1,400,000 distinct CDR3 sequences, and 59% of these were observed just once. The ten largest clonotypes hold roughly 6.3% of the sample.

The sequencing sample was made of blood. Recombination connected TRBV10-1 to TRBJ2-7, with the identity of the D gene unclear. The receptor was derived from a man aged 18 to 35 in good health. The nucleotides read TGCGCCAGCAGTGAGTCCCCCGGGTCCTACGAGCAGTACTTC. The translation is CASSESPGSYEQYF.